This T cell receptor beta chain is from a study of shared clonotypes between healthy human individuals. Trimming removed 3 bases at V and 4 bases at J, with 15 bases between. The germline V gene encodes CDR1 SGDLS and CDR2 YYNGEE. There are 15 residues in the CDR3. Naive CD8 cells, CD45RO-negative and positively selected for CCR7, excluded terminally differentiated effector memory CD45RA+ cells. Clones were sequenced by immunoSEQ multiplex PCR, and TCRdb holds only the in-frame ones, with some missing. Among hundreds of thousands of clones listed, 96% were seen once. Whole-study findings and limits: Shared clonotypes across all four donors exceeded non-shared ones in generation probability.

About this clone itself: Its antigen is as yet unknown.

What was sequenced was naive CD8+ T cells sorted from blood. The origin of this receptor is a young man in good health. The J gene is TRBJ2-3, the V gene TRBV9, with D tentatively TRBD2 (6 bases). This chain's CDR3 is CASSGDSSGADTQYF. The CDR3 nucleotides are TGTGCCAGCAGCGGAGATTCTTCGGGAGCAGATACGCAGTATTTT.